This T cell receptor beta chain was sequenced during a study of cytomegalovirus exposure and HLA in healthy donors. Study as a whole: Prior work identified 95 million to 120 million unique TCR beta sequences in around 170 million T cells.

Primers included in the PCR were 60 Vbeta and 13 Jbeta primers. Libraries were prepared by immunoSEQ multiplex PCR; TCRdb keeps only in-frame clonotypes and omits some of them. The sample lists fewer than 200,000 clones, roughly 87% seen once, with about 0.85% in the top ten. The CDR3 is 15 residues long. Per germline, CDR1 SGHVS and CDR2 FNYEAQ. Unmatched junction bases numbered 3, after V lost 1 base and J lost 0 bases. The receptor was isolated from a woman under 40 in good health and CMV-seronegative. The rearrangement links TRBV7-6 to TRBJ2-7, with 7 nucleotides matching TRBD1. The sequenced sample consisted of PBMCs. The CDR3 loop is CASSLGDSFSYEQYF. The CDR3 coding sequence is TGTGCCAGCAGCTTAGGGGACAGTTTCTCCTACGAGCAGTACTTC.